This TCR beta chain was sequenced for a study of blood T cells in healthy people across ages. On this clonotype: Its specificity is unknown.

Next came a second PCR, run for roughly 7 to 12 cycles, which used a sample-barcoded 5' primer along with a J-beta primer mix. The study obtained at least 2.5 million CDR3-containing paired-end reads from every sample. TCRdb reprocessed the 5' RACE reads with MiXCR, giving one entry per CDR3 protein. The table shows approximately 900,000 distinct CDR3 sequences, with just under 30% occurring only once. Study observations and caveats: Diversity estimates drawn from one million T cells were deemed underestimates.

V dropped 5 bases and J dropped 7 bases, with 11 bases sitting between them. CDR3 size: 12 residues. Germline V CDR1 and CDR2: MDHEN, SYDVKM. The data also belong to a second study, concerning T cells of mothers and their children. That report notes: Donation came from a few healthy Caucasian mothers together with their six children. Each child gave approximately 3 million TCR beta CDR3 reads (each mother, over 9 million).

The rearrangement uses TRBV28 and TRBJ2-5; D is unclear. The sequence derives from a woman between 40 and 50 years old in good health. The sequencing input was blood. CDR3: CASSPLTRTQYF. The CDR3, as DNA: TGTGCCAGCAGTCCATTGACGAGGACCCAGTACTTC.